These 13 T cell receptor beta chains were all obtained from the same sample, sequenced in a study of shared clonotypes between healthy human individuals. Sequencing was performed with immunoSEQ multiplex PCR; in TCRdb, only in-frame clones are kept and a portion is missing. This sample has more than 850,000 clones; approximately 78% occur once, and the top ten carry under 0.65%. The sample consisted of memory CD4+ T cells from PBMCs. The subset: CD45RA-negative fraction. These receptors were obtained from a young man in good health. Some clones in this sample may be carry-over from other donors' samples.

The CDR3 sequence is CASSPQHLSGANVLTF. The CDR3 bases are TGTGCCAGCAGTCCACAACACCTCTCTGGGGCCAACGTCCTGACTTTC. The rearrangement links TRBV28 to TRBJ2-6; D call uncertain. Germline V gene sequence: CDR1 MDHEN, CDR2 SYDVKM. This CDR3 spans 16 amino acids. The ends were cut back, 5 bases at V and 0 bases at J, with 11 bases in the middle.

This clone was seen only a few times. The same CDR3 also results from other DNA sequences found in this sample. The chain combines TRBV5-1 with TRBJ1-3; D call uncertain. This CDR3 comprises 16 residues. Deletions cut 0 bases from V and 4 bases from J, with 14 bases between. Germline V gene lookup returns CDR1 SGHRS and CDR2 YFSETQ. The CDR3 DNA is TGCGCCAGCAGCTTGGAGGGTCAAGGGCCCGGAAACACCATATATTTT. Its protein product is CASSLEGQGPGNTIYF.

The chain is built from TRBV7-4 and TRBJ2-7; 10 bases are a match to TRBD2. Trimming cost V 2 bases and J 6 bases; bases outside gene matches: 10. The CDR3 runs to 16 residues. Germline CDR1 and CDR2: SGHVT and SQSDAQ. CDR3 sequence reads: CASSLTAGGPRGEQYF. CDR3 sequence (DNA): TGTGCCAGCAGCTTAACAGCGGGAGGGCCTCGGGGCGAGCAGTACTTC.

The rearrangement links TRBV28 to TRBJ2-7; 9 bases are shared with TRBD1. Trimming at V came to 10 bases and at J to 4 bases, leaving 8 bases not matched to a gene. The germline V gene encodes CDR1 MDHEN and CDR2 SYDVKM. CDR3 length equals 13 residues. The CDR3 sequence is CAIAGTGWYEQYF. The DNA for the CDR3 is TGTGCCATTGCCGGGACAGGGTGGTACGAGCAGTACTTC.

The chain joins TRBV4-2 to TRBJ1-1; unclear D gene. V lost 0 bases and J 4 bases, leaving 12 bases between the germline ends. This CDR3 has 15 residues. Germline-derived CDR1 and CDR2 are LGHNA and YNFKEQ. The CDR3 region has the DNA TGTGCCAGCAGCCAAGACCGGGGATTGGGCACTGAAGCTTTCTTT. Amino acids: CASSQDRGLGTEAFF.

This clone was seen at least ten times. In the same sample, other DNA sequences code for this CDR3. V usage is TRBV28 and J usage is TRBJ1-4; D is unclear. The germline V and J ends were trimmed by 2 bases and 2 bases, with 6 bases remaining between them. The germline V gene has CDR1 MDHEN and CDR2 SYDVKM. CDR3 length equals 14 residues. CDR3 DNA sequence: TGTGCCAGCAGTTTAACGGGGACTAATGAAAAACTGTTTTTT. Its translation is CASSLTGTNEKLFF.

The chain joins TRBV7-9 to TRBJ1-1; D gene uncertain. The CDR3 loop spans 12 amino acids. Trimming removed 5 bases at V and 11 bases at J, with 15 bases between. CDR1 is SEHNR, CDR2 FQNEAQ, per germline (reference sequence). CDR3: CASSLQNVRAFF. The DNA for the CDR3 is TGTGCCAGCAGCCTCCAGAACGTACGGGCTTTCTTT.

The rearrangement uses TRBV9 and TRBJ2-6; D ambiguous. This CDR3 comprises 14 residues. CDR1 is SGDLS, CDR2 YYNGEE, per germline. V was clipped by 4 bases and J by 5 bases, with 10 bases between them. CDR3 region: CASSPQSRANVLTF. The CDR3 DNA is TGTGCCAGCAGCCCTCAATCACGGGCCAACGTCCTGACTTTC.

This sequence joins TRBV4-3 and TRBJ2-2; unclear D gene. V gave up 1 base and J gave up 2 bases, with 11 bases separating them. The CDR3 is 16 residues long. Germline V CDR1 and CDR2: LGHNA, YSLEER. For the CDR3, the DNA is TGCGCCAGCAGCCAAGCGGCAGCGCCTAACACCGGGGAGCTGTTTTTT. Its translation is CASSQAAAPNTGELFF.

The chain couples TRBV9 to TRBJ2-2, with 11 positions matching TRBD2. The germline V gene encodes CDR1 SGDLS and CDR2 YYNGEE. This CDR3 has 16 residues. J was trimmed by 1 base and V by 2 bases; bases with no gene match: 1. Written as DNA, the CDR3 is TGTGCCAGCAGCGTTACTAGCGGGGGGAACACCGGGGAGCTGTTTTTT. This sequence encodes CASSVTSGGNTGELFF.

V is TRBV4-3 and J is TRBJ2-5; D might be TRBD1 (6 bases). Germline V gene data show CDR1 as LGHNA and CDR2 as YSLEER. The V gene lost 3 bases and the J gene lost 5 bases, with 13 bases spanning the gap. This CDR3 has 14 amino acids. The CDR3 here is CASSQIQTGETQYF. The CDR3 bases are TGCGCCAGCAGCCAGATACAAACAGGGGAGACCCAGTACTTC.

The chain joins TRBV7-3 to TRBJ1-5; 8 nucleotides match TRBD1. Looked up from germline, CDR1 is SGHTA and CDR2 is FQGTGA. The CDR3 sequence is 17 residues long. V was pared by 2 bases and J by 7 bases, with 13 bases of the junction left unmatched. The CDR3 DNA reads TGTGCCAGCAGCTTAGGTTATACGACAGGGGAGAAGCAGCCCCAGCATTTT. It is translated as CASSLGYTTGEKQPQHF.

This rearrangement joins TRBV28 to TRBJ2-1; perhaps TRBD1 as D (5 bases). Trimming pared 5 bases from V and 8 bases from J, leaving 10 bases between. This CDR3 comprises 12 residues. Germline assignment: CDR1 MDHEN and CDR2 SYDVKM. The CDR3: CASSDTRDEQFF. The CDR3 DNA sequence: TGTGCCAGCAGTGACACCAGGGATGAGCAGTTCTTC.